This T cell receptor (beta chain) derives from a study of vaccination and CD4 T cells after COVID-19. Study-wide background: Sampling post-COVID took place a median 101 days after diagnosis (range 35 to 161).

A few counts support this clonotype. Its antigen is currently unknown. Described treatment: roughly nine-day PBMC culture with coronavirus spike peptide pools or control peptides (ViraFEST assay). The Oncomine TCR Beta short-read assay was what sequenced the DNA obtained from cultured CD4+ T cells. TCRdb independently ran MiXCR on the PCR reads; one entry per CDR3 protein. The sample includes around 21,000 distinct CDR3 sequences, 60% of them seen just once. The CDR3 runs 18 residues. Losses at the gene ends were 6 bases for V and 0 bases for J; bases not matched to a gene: 13. Germline CDR1 is DFQATT and CDR2 is SNEGSKA (reference sequence).

V gene TRBV20-1 combines with J gene TRBJ1-6; 8 bases align to TRBD1. This clonotype was obtained from a human donor who had recovered from COVID-19. This material consisted of CD4+ T cells from blood, cultured in vitro, taken after SARS-CoV-2 vaccination. DNA of the CDR3: TGCAGTGCCCCAAGGACAGGGAAAGGTCTCTCCTATAATTCACCCCTCCACTTT. It codes for CSAPRTGKGLSYNSPLHF.